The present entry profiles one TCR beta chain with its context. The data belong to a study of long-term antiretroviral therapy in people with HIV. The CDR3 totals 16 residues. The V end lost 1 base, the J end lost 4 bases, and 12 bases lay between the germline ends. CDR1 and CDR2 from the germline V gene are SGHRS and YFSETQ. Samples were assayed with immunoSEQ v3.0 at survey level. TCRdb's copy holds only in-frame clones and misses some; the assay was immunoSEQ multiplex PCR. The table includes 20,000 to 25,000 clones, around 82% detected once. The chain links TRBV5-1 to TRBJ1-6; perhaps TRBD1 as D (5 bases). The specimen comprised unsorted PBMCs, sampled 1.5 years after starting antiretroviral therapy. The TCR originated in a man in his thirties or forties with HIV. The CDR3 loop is CASSLSGPLYNSPLHF. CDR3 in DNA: TGCGCCAGCAGCTTGTCAGGGCCCTTGTATAATTCACCCCTCCACTTT.